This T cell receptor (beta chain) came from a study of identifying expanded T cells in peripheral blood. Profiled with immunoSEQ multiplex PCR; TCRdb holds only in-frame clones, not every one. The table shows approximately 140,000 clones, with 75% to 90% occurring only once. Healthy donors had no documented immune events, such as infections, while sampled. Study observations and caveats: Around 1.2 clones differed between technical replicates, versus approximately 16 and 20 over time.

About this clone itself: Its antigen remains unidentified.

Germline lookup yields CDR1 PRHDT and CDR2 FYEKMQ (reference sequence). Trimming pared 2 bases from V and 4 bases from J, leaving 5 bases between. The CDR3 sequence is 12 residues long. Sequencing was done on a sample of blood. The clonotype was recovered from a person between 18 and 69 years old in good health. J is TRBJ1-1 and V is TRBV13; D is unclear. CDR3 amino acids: CASSLLITEAFF. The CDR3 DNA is TGTGCCAGCAGCTTACTCATCACTGAAGCTTTCTTT. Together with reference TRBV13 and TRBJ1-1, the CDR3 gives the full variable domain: AAGVIQSPRHLIKEKRETATLKCYPIPRHDTVYWYQQGPGQDPQFLISFYEKMQSDKGSIPDRFSAQQFSDYHSELNMSSLELGDSALYFCASSLLITEAFFGQGTRLTVV.